Listed here is a single T cell receptor (beta chain). This sample stems from a study of blood T cell repertoires in COVID-19. The CDR3 sequence is 14 residues long. Trimming left V 0 bases short and J 8 bases short, with 12 bases between. Germline V gene data show CDR1 as SGHTS and CDR2 as YDEGEE. Clones were sequenced by immunoSEQ multiplex PCR, and TCRdb holds only the in-frame ones, with some missing. This table has approximately 90,000 clones, 85% appearing once. This sequence was found in a man older than 75 with acute or convalescent COVID-19. The chain uses TRBV5-8 and TRBJ2-1, with D perhaps TRBD1 (5 bases). Sequencing used peripheral blood. The chain's CDR3 is CASSLGQLGDEQFF. CDR3 nucleotides: TGTGCCAGCAGCTTGGGACAGCTAGGAGATGAGCAGTTCTTC.